This TCR beta chain was observed in a study of HIV-infected children after antiretroviral therapy interruption. The treatment is: PENTA 11 planned treatment interruption arm or continuous ART arm. Study-wide findings and caveats: Naive CD4+ sequences overlapped less between time points once interruption began.

From germline, CDR1 is SNHLY and CDR2 FYNNEI. With 2 bases removed from V and 9 bases from J, the gap between germline ends came to 13 bases. The CDR3 totals 13 residues. Unique molecular identifiers were included in an RNA-based 3' RACE TCR library. Each CDR3 protein is one row after TCRdb ran MiXCR on the 3' RACE reads. The profile shows about 15,000 distinct CDR3 sequences, around 3.5% of them singletons. This clonotype was recorded at least ten times. Its antigen is not known. This chain links TRBV2 with TRBJ1-1; the D gene is possibly TRBD1 (5 bases). The sample consisted of CD45RO+ CD8+ T cells from PBMCs, pooled from several time points, taken from a donor given antiretroviral therapy, either interrupted or continuous. Specified subset: memory CD8+ CD45RO+ CD45RA- T cells. The sequence derives from a pool of human donors with HIV. For the CDR3, the DNA is TGTGCCAGCAGTGAATGGGACGGGCAGCAAGCTTTCTTT. Encoded protein: CASSEWDGQQAFF.